This paragraph covers one T cell receptor (beta chain) sequence. The target antigen is unknown. These data originate in a study of Ad26.COV2.S vaccination and SARS-CoV-2 variants. Study-level background: Of the COV1001 trial arms, the Ad26.COV2.S arm included the donor. Study-wide results and limits: Vaccinated individuals (as opposed to placebo recipients) had higher spike-specific TCR breadth. Recipients of either vaccine or placebo displayed similar breadth of non-spike TCRs. Following vaccination, spike-specific CD8+ and CD4+ T cell responses reportedly exhibited substantial breadth.

Some clones are missing from TCRdb's copy, which holds only in-frame ones; the method was immunoSEQ multiplex PCR. The sample shows about 390,000 clones, roughly 90% of them seen only once. The treatment here: around 19 received Ad26.COV2.S at low or high dose, single or two shots; about 5 received placebo; per-sample allocation not given. It was on day 63 after the first vaccine or placebo injection that samples were taken. With 0 bases clipped from V and 2 bases from J, the junction kept 13 bases outside the gene matches. The CDR3 spans 18 residues. Germline V gene sequence: CDR1 LNHDA, CDR2 SQIVND (reference sequence).

The chain links TRBV19 to TRBJ2-7; 7 bases are a match to TRBD2. Sample: peripheral blood, taken in a trial of Ad26.COV2.S vaccine versus placebo. The sequence was obtained from a person aged 18-65 years who received the Ad26.COV2.S COVID-19 vaccine or a placebo. The CDR3 here is CASSIDLIIGRSTYEQYF. In nucleotides, the CDR3 is TGTGCCAGTAGTATAGACTTAATTATCGGGAGGTCTACCTACGAGCAGTACTTC.